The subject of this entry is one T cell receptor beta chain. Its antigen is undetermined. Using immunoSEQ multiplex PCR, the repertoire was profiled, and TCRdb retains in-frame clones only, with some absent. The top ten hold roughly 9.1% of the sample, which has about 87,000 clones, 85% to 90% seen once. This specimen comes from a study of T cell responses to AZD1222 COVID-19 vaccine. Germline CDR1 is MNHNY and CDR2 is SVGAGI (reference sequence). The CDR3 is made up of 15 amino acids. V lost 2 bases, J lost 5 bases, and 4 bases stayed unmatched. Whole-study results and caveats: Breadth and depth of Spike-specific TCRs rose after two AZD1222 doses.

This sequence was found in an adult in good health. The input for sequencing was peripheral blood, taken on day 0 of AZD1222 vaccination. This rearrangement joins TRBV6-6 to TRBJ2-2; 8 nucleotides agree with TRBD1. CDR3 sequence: CASSYLTGATGELFF. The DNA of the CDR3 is TGTGCCAGCAGTTACCTGACAGGGGCAACCGGGGAGCTGTTTTTT.